The subject of this entry is one T cell receptor beta chain. This specimen belongs to a study of T cells in localized non-small cell lung cancer. CDR3 length: 15 residues. The ends were cut back, 0 bases at V and 9 bases at J, with 16 bases in the middle. Germline CDR1 and CDR2: SGDLS and YYNGEE. Data came from immunoSEQ multiplex PCR; TCRdb stores just in-frame clones and leaves some out. The data show 25,000 to 35,000 clones, with 80% to 85% seen just once and approximately 5.7% held by the top ten. This chain connects TRBV9 to TRBJ2-1; the D gene is possibly TRBD2 (5 bases). The source was peripheral blood mononuclear cells, collected before any cancer treatment. The receptor was isolated from a man between 40 and 69 years old with stage III lung adenocarcinoma. The CDR3 is CASSVEEGRGGEQFF. Written as DNA, the CDR3 is TGTGCCAGCAGCGTAGAAGAGGGTCGGGGTGGTGAGCAGTTCTTC.